Below, one T cell receptor beta chain is given with its context. V shed 1 base and J 4 bases; nucleotides not matched to a gene: 7. Germline CDR1 and CDR2: MGHRA and YSYEKL. The CDR3 runs 16 residues. PCR primers comprised 60 Vbeta and 13 Jbeta primers. Sequenced by immunoSEQ multiplex PCR; TCRdb stores in-frame clones only, minus some. The table includes around 50,000 clones, 55% to 65% detected once. This entry comes from a study of cytomegalovirus exposure and HLA in healthy donors. Sequencing input: PBMCs. The chain carries TRBV4-1 and TRBJ1-5; TRBD1 aligns across 7 bases. This clonotype was sampled from a human donor in good health. The CDR3 DNA is TGCGCCAGCAGCCAAGTGAGGGACAGCCCTAATCAGCCCCAGCATTTT. The encoded protein is CASSQVRDSPNQPQHF.